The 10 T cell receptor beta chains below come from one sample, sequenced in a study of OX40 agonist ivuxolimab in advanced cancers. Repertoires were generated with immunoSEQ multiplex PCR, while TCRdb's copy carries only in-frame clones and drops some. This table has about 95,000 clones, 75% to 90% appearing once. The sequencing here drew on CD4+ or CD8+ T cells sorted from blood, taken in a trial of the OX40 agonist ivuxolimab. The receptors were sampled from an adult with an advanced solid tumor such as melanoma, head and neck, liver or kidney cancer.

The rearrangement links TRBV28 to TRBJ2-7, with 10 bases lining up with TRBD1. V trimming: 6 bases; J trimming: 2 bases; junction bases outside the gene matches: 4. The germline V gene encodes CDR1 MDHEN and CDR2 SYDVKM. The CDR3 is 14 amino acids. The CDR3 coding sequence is TGTGCCAGCAGAAGACAGGGGGCCCCCTACGAGCAGTACTTC. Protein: CASRRQGAPYEQYF.

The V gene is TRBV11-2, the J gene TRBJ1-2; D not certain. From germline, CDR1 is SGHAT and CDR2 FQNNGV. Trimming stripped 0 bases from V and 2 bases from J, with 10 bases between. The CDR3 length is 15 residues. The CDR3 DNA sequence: TGTGCCAGCAGCTTAGATCGGGTAGTAAACTATGGCTACACCTTC. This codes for CASSLDRVVNYGYTF. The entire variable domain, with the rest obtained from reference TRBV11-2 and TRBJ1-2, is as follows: EAGVAQSPRYKIIEKRQSVAFWCNPISGHATLYWYQQILGQGPKLLIQFQNNGVVDDSQLPKDRFSAERLKGVDSTLKIQPAKLEDSAVYLCASSLDRVVNYGYTFGSGTRLTVV.

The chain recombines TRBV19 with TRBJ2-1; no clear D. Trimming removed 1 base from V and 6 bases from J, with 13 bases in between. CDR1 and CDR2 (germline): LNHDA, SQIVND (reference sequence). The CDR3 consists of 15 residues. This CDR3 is CASSIAPGAPNEQFF. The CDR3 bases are TGTGCCAGTAGTATAGCTCCCGGCGCCCCCAATGAGCAGTTCTTC.

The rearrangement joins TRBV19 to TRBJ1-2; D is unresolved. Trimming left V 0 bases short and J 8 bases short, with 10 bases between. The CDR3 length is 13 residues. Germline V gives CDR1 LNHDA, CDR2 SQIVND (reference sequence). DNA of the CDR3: TGTGCCAGTAGTATAGATTACATCAAGGGCTACACCTTC. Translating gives CASSIDYIKGYTF.

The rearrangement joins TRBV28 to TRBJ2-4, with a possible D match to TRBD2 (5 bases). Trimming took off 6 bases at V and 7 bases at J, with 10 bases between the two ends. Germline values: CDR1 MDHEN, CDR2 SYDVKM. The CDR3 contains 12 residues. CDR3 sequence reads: CASSSGGNIQYF. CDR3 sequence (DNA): TGTGCCAGCAGCAGCGGTGGGAACATTCAGTACTTC.

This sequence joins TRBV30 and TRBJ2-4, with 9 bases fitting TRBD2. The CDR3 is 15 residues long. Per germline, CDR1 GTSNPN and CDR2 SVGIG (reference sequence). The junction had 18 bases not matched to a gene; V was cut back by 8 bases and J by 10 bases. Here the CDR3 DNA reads TGTGCCCACCTCCAACTAGCGGGTCGTAACGGGATTCAGTACTTC. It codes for CAHLQLAGRNGIQYF.

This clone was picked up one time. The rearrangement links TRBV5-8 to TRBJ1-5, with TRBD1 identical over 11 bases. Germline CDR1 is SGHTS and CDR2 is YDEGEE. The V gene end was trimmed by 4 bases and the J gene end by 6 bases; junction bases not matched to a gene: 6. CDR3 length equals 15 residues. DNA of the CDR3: TGTGCCAGCAGCCGGACAGGGGGCGCGGGTCAGCCCCAGCATTTT. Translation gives CASSRTGGAGQPQHF. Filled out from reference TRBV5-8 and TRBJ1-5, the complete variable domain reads EAGVTQSPTHLIKTRGQQATLRCSPISGHTSVYWYQQALGLGLQFLLWYDEGEERNRGNFPPRFSGRQFPNYSSELNVNALELEDSALYLCASSRTGGAGQPQHFGDGTRLSIL.

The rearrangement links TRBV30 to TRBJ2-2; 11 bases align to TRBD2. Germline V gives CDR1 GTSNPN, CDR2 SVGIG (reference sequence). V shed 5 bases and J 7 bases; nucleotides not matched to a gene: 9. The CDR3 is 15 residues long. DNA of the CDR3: TGTGCCTGGTCACCGACTAGCGGGATGCTCGGGGAGCTGTTTTTT. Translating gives CAWSPTSGMLGELFF.

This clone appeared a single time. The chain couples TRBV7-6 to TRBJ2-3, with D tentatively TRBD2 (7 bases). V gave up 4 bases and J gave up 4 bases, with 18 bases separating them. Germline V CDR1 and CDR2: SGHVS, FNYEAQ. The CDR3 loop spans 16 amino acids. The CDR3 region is CASSSSRWGGSDTQYF. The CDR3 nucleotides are TGTGCCAGCAGCTCCTCCCGGTGGGGGGGCTCAGATACGCAGTATTTT.

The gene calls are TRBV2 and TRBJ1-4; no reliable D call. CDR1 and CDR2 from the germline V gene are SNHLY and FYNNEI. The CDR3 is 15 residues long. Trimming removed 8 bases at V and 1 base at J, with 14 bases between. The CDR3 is CASRYGARTNEKLFF. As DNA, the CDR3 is TGTGCCAGCCGGTATGGTGCTAGAACTAATGAAAAACTGTTTTTT.